The clone carrying this T cell receptor beta chain was observed a few times. Using immunoSEQ multiplex PCR, the repertoire was profiled, and TCRdb retains in-frame clones only, with some absent. The sample lists roughly 450,000 clones, about 90% occurring once. The CDR3 loop spans 13 amino acids. Germline CDR1 SGDLS, CDR2 YYNGEE. V lost 4 bases to trimming and J lost 6 bases, with 13 bases between them. This entry is derived from a study of blood T cell repertoires in COVID-19. The V call is TRBV9, the J call TRBJ1-2, with TRBD1 as a possible D gene (6 bases). The clonotype originates from a man aged 18 to 30 who had recovered from COVID-19. Specimen: PBMCs or T cells enriched from blood (not recorded which). The CDR3 is CASSPQTGNGYTF. CDR3 nucleotides: TGTGCCAGCAGCCCACAGACAGGCAATGGCTACACCTTC.